Ten or more counts support the clone carrying this T cell receptor beta chain. Its cognate antigen is unknown. The data derive from a study of T cells in Graves' hyperthyroidism and ophthalmopathy. Study findings and constraints: Most thyroid-expanded clonotypes above 0.001 were also found in blood.

Patients counted as stable if ophthalmopathy did not develop within 18 months. With a duration under 2 months, the hyperthyroidism was newly diagnosed in patients aged 18 to 65. Researchers amplified the TCR beta CDR3 regions from RNA transcripts. The HTBI primer set was used in a first-round RT-PCR of the TCR CDR3. TCRdb used MiXCR to reprocess the multiplex PCR reads, holding one entry per CDR3 protein. In the table there are about 510,000 distinct CDR3 sequences, around 15% of which are singletons. CDR1 and CDR2 (germline): SGHNT, YYREEE (reference sequence). The CDR3 runs to 16 residues. V shed 4 bases, J shed 0 bases, and the junction held 9 bases outside the gene matches.

This sequence joins TRBV5-4 and TRBJ1-1, with 7 nucleotides matching TRBD1. The receptor's source is a middle-aged woman with Graves' hyperthyroidism. Sequenced sample: blood. The CDR3 sequence: CASSHPGTAMNTEAFF. CDR3 DNA: TGTGCCAGCAGCCACCCGGGGACAGCGATGAACACTGAAGCTTTCTTT.